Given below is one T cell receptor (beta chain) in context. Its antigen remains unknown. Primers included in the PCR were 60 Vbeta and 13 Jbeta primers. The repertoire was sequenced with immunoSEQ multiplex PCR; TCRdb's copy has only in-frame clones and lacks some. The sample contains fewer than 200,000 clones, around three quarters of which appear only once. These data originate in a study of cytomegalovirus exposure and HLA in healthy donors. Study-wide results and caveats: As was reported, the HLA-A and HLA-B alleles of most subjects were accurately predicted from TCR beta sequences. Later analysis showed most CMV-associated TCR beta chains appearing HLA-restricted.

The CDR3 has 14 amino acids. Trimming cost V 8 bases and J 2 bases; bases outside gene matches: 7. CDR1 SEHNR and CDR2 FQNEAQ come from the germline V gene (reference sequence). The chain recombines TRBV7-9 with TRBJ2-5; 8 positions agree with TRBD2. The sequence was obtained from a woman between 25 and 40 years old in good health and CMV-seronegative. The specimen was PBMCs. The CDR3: CASGTRRGQETQYF. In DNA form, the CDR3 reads TGTGCCAGCGGGACTAGACGGGGACAAGAGACCCAGTACTTC.